These 24 T cell receptor beta chains were sequenced from one sample in a study of cytomegalovirus exposure and HLA in healthy donors. Data came from immunoSEQ multiplex PCR; TCRdb stores just in-frame clones and leaves some out. This repertoire shows 82,000 or so clones, 85% to 95% found once; its top ten account for 0.6% to 0.7%. Source material: PBMCs. The receptors shown here come from a young woman in good health and CMV-seronegative.

The CDR3 nucleotides are TGCGCCAGCAGCCAAGCAGGAGGCAGAGGGGAGCTGTTTTTT. Translated: CASSQAGGRGELFF. The chain recombines TRBV4-1 with TRBJ2-2, with a possible D match to TRBD2 (5 bases). Germline-derived CDR1 and CDR2 are MGHRA and YSYEKL. The CDR3 totals 14 residues. Trimming removed 1 base at V and 8 bases at J, with 11 bases between.

The genes are TRBV6-1 and TRBJ1-5; D unresolved. Germline V gene lookup returns CDR1 MNHNS and CDR2 SASEGT. Trimming shortened V by 9 bases and J by 4 bases, and 13 bases separated the two germline ends. The CDR3 runs 13 residues. The CDR3 sequence is CASTPRGNQPQHF. CDR3 nucleotides: TGTGCCAGTACTCCTCGGGGAAATCAGCCCCAGCATTTT.

The chain recombines TRBV29-1 with TRBJ1-6; D might be TRBD1 (6 bases). Germline V gene lookup returns CDR1 SQVTM and CDR2 ANQGSEA. V was cut by 4 bases and J by 5 bases, with 12 bases left in between. This CDR3 contains 14 residues. CDR3 in DNA: TGCAGCGTTGCGACAGGCCTCGATAATTCACCCCTCCACTTT. Translating it yields CSVATGLDNSPLHF.

This clone has a single count. The rearrangement links TRBV30 to TRBJ2-2, with D perhaps TRBD2 (6 bases). The CDR3 runs to 17 residues. Germline-derived CDR1 and CDR2 are GTSNPN and SVGIG (reference sequence). Trimming took 0 bases from V and 3 from J, leaving 17 bases between them. CDR3 sequence reads: CAWSVSSGAGYTGELFF. The CDR3 nucleotides read TGTGCCTGGAGTGTCTCATCGGGAGCCGGGTACACCGGGGAGCTGTTTTTT.

The chain combines TRBV10-3 with TRBJ1-1; D may be TRBD1 (5 bases). In germline, CDR1 is ENHRY, CDR2 SYGVKD. V was cut by 0 bases and J by 0 bases, with 8 bases left in between. There are 15 residues in the CDR3. The DNA of the CDR3 is TGTGCCATCAGTGAGTCGAACAGGATGAACACTGAAGCTTTCTTT. Protein sequence: CAISESNRMNTEAFF.

V is TRBV7-2 and J is TRBJ1-4, with TRBD1 identical over 10 bases. V was pared by 2 bases and J by 8 bases, with 2 bases of the junction left unmatched. The V gene's germline CDR1 is SGHTA and CDR2 FQGNSA. The CDR3 has 14 amino acids. The CDR3 nucleotides read TGTGCCAGCAGCTTAACGGGACAGGGGGAAAAACTGTTTTTT. Amino acid sequence: CASSLTGQGEKLFF.

V usage is TRBV6-5 and J usage is TRBJ1-2, with D uncertain. The germline gives CDR1 MNHEY, CDR2 SVGAGI. V was trimmed by 5 bases and J by 4 bases, leaving 14 bases between them. CDR3 size: 14 residues. The CDR3 sequence is CASSPQRAVYGYTF. The CDR3 DNA sequence: TGTGCCAGCAGTCCCCAGCGGGCGGTCTATGGCTACACCTTC.

The chain links TRBV28 to TRBJ2-2; 9 bases line up with TRBD2. Germline V gene lookup returns CDR1 MDHEN and CDR2 SYDVKM. V gave up 2 bases and J gave up 7 bases; unmatched junction bases: 8. The length of the CDR3 is 16 residues. The CDR3 DNA reads TGTGCCAGCAGTTTAGTAGCGGGAGTTTTTGGCGGGGAGCTGTTTTTT. It encodes CASSLVAGVFGGELFF.

This clone has only one observation. The CDR3: CSVDRGAGYTF. The CDR3 nucleotides read TGCAGTGTAGACAGGGGTGCTGGCTACACCTTC. This sequence joins TRBV20-1 and TRBJ1-2, with 8 bases matching TRBD1. From germline, CDR1 is DFQATT and CDR2 SNEGSKA (reference sequence). Unmatched junction bases numbered 5, after V lost 7 bases and J lost 7 bases. This CDR3 region has 11 residues.

This clone appeared a single time. The CDR3 protein is CASSLTATGLSYNEQFF. CDR3 DNA: TGTGCCAGCAGCTTAACAGCGACAGGACTTTCCTACAATGAGCAGTTCTTC. The rearrangement joins TRBV27 to TRBJ2-1; D possibly corresponds to TRBD1 (6 bases). Germline V gene lookup returns CDR1 MNHEY and CDR2 SMNVEV (reference sequence). The V gene lost 6 bases and the J gene lost 1 base, with 19 bases spanning the gap. The CDR3 has 17 amino acids.

J is TRBJ1-1 and V is TRBV18, with TRBD1 matching over 9 bases. The CDR3 totals 14 residues. After removal of 6 bases from V and 5 bases from J, the junction contained 7 bases not matched to a gene. CDR1 KGHSH and CDR2 LQKENI come from the germline V gene. CDR3: CASSQDRGRTEAFF. CDR3 sequence (DNA): TGTGCCAGCTCCCAGGACAGGGGCCGAACTGAAGCTTTCTTT. The full variable domain, its missing parts supplied by reference TRBV18 and TRBJ1-1, is NAGVMQNPRHLVRRRGQEARLRCSPMKGHSHVYWYRQLPEEGLKFMVYLQKENIIDESGMPKERFSAEFPKEGPSILRIQQVVRGDSAAYFCASSQDRGRTEAFFGQGTRLTVV.

The gene calls are TRBV4-3 and TRBJ1-5, with a tentative D call TRBD1 (5 bases). The CDR3 sequence is 15 residues long. Trimming shortened V by 1 base and J by 5 bases, and 12 bases separated the two germline ends. The germline CDR1 and CDR2 sequences are LGHNA and YSLEER. The DNA for the CDR3 is TGCGCCAGCAGCCAAGCTCCAGGGATGGATCAGCCCCAGCATTTT. This gives the protein CASSQAPGMDQPQHF.

In this sample, this clone turned up a few times. The chain recombines TRBV6-4 with TRBJ2-5; perhaps TRBD1 as D (5 bases). V gave up 4 bases and J gave up 1 base, with 7 bases separating them. CDR1 MRHNA and CDR2 SNTAGT come from the germline V gene. This CDR3 has 13 amino acids. CDR3 nucleotides: TGTGCCAGCAGTGTGACAGCCCAAGAGACCCAGTACTTC. Residues: CASSVTAQETQYF.

V usage is TRBV28 and J usage is TRBJ2-5; D uncertain. The CDR3 totals 14 residues. Germline V gene sequence: CDR1 MDHEN, CDR2 SYDVKM. Between the trimmed V and J ends, which lost 6 bases and 1 base, there was a span of 12 bases. The CDR3 loop is CASSLRQIQETQYF. The CDR3 bases are TGTGCCAGCAGCCTCAGACAAATCCAAGAGACCCAGTACTTC.

V usage is TRBV5-1 and J usage is TRBJ2-7; D is undetermined. The V gene lost 1 base and the J gene lost 2 bases, with 10 bases spanning the gap. CDR3 length: 14 amino acids. The V gene's germline CDR1 is SGHRS and CDR2 YFSETQ. The CDR3 sequence: CASSLRGEAYEQYF. Here the CDR3 DNA reads TGCGCCAGCAGCTTGCGCGGAGAGGCCTACGAGCAGTACTTC.

V is TRBV2 and J is TRBJ2-7; 9 positions agree with TRBD2. The germline V gene has CDR1 SNHLY and CDR2 FYNNEI. The CDR3 totals 14 residues. Trimming took 7 bases from V and 6 from J; bases not matched to a gene: 10. The CDR3 DNA reads TGTGCCAGCACCGGACTAGCGCTAAGTCCCGAGCAGTACTTC. This encodes CASTGLALSPEQYF.

The gene calls are TRBV11-2 and TRBJ1-1; D gene uncertain. V shed 3 bases and J shed 6 bases, with 5 bases lying between them. Germline loops: CDR1 SGHAT, CDR2 FQNNGV. The CDR3 contains 11 residues. DNA for the CDR3: TGTGCCAGCAGCTTGAGCGCTGAAGCTTTCTTT. Encoded protein: CASSLSAEAFF.

The J gene is TRBJ1-1, the V gene TRBV7-9; D call uncertain. Germline-derived CDR1 and CDR2 are SEHNR and FQNEAQ (reference sequence). V dropped 5 bases and J dropped 0 bases, with 10 bases sitting between them. There are 14 residues in the CDR3. The DNA for the CDR3 is TGTGCCAGCAGCCCATCTTCGGTGAACACTGAAGCTTTCTTT. It encodes CASSPSSVNTEAFF.

The rearrangement joins TRBV7-2 to TRBJ2-1, with a possible D match to TRBD2 (7 bases). This CDR3 comprises 14 residues. Trimming cost V 5 bases and J 7 bases, with 15 bases left between them. Per germline, CDR1 SGHTA and CDR2 FQGNSA. The CDR3 nucleotides read TGTGCCAGCAGCAACCGGGGGGCCGGGAATGAGCAGTTCTTC. It codes for CASSNRGAGNEQFF.

The gene calls are TRBV5-1 and TRBJ2-3; TRBD2 agrees at 11 bases. Germline loops: CDR1 SGHRS, CDR2 YFSETQ. J was trimmed by 2 bases and V by 1 base; bases with no gene match: 6. This CDR3 has 17 amino acids. CDR3 nucleotide sequence: TGCGCCAGCAGCTTGCTAGCGGGAGGAAGGGCCACAGATACGCAGTATTTT. Translated: CASSLLAGGRATDTQYF.

J is TRBJ2-3 and V is TRBV4-1, with D tentatively TRBD2 (5 bases). The germline CDR1 and CDR2 sequences are MGHRA and YSYEKL. Trimming took 5 bases from V and 0 from J, leaving 9 bases between them. The CDR3 is 14 amino acids. CDR3 coding DNA: TGCGCCAGCAGCTTGCGGACTAGCACAGATACGCAGTATTTT. As protein: CASSLRTSTDTQYF.

This clone was counted once. The chain employs TRBV9 and TRBJ1-2; 7 nucleotides match TRBD1. The CDR3 sequence is 15 residues long. CDR1 is SGDLS, CDR2 YYNGEE, per germline. Trimming removed 0 bases from V and 5 bases from J; junction bases left unmatched: 7. The CDR3 sequence is CASSVGGDSGYGYTF. The CDR3 DNA reads TGTGCCAGCAGCGTAGGAGGGGACAGTGGGTATGGCTACACCTTC.

This chain's CDR3 is CASSPAGGNSPLHF. CDR3 sequence (DNA): TGCGCCAGCAGCCCGGCGGGGGGAAATTCACCCCTCCACTTT. The chain links TRBV5-1 to TRBJ1-6; tentative D call: TRBD1 (5 bases). Per germline, CDR1 SGHRS and CDR2 YFSETQ. The germline V and J ends were trimmed by 4 bases and 7 bases, with 12 bases remaining between them. The CDR3 consists of 14 residues.

The V and J genes are TRBV27 and TRBJ1-2; possible D gene TRBD1, 5 bases. The V gene's germline CDR1 is MNHEY and CDR2 SMNVEV (reference sequence). Deletions cut 2 bases from V and 5 bases from J, with 12 bases between. The CDR3 covers 14 residues. The CDR3 nucleotides are TGTGCCAGCAGTTTAAGCGGGGGAATATATGGCTACACCTTC. Amino acid sequence: CASSLSGGIYGYTF.